This T cell receptor (beta chain) originates from a study of T-cell reconstitution after alpha-beta-depleted transplantation in children. Study-level findings and limits: Some patients' high day-60 TCRbeta diversity was attributed to recipient cells surviving conditioning. Expanded clones from the graft, numbering several hundred, reportedly supplied alpha-beta T cells about two months after transplant. A year had passed since transplant, and T-cell counts and diversity by then came mostly from newly produced T cells.

The CDR3 loop spans 14 amino acids. V lost 6 bases and J lost 3; bases outside the gene matches: 6. In germline, CDR1 is DFQATT, CDR2 SNEGSKA (reference sequence). The TCRbeta library was prepared with unique molecular identifiers. TCRdb independently ran MiXCR on the PCR reads; one entry per CDR3 protein. Counted here are about 470,000 distinct CDR3 sequences, approximately 41% occurring once; the ten biggest clones make up 27%. This clonotype was detected ten times or more. Its antigen is unknown. Sequenced here: PBMCs, sampled before TCRalphabeta/CD19-depleted stem cell transplant. The receptor was derived from a girl aged 2 to 10 with aplastic anemia, due to receive a stem cell transplant. The V and J genes are TRBV20-1 and TRBJ1-5; 9 nucleotides line up with TRBD1. CDR3 amino acids: CSASGTGLNQPQHF. The CDR3 DNA sequence: TGCAGTGCATCCGGGACAGGGCTCAATCAGCCCCAGCATTTT.